A selection of T cell receptor beta chains follows, all from one sample in a study of blood T cell repertoires in COVID-19. Libraries were prepared by immunoSEQ multiplex PCR; TCRdb keeps only in-frame clonotypes and omits some of them. The profile shows about 170,000 clones, roughly 85% of them singletons. The sample was peripheral blood. The receptors were gathered from a woman of 80 years or more with active or convalescent COVID-19. Each CDR3 is given with its conserved first and last residue. D genes are given only for firm matches. Not every row has a clone size; where given, it reads once, few, many or a size class.

few	TRBJ2-1	TRBD1	TRBV19	TGTGCCAGTAGTATGCGCGGGACAGGGTTCTCTGGGGGCTACAATGAGCAGTTCTTC	CASSMRGTGFSGGYNEQFF
.	TRBJ2-1	.	TRBV5-1	TGCGCCAGCAGCTTGGGAGTAGCGGACTCCTACAATGAGCAGTTCTTC	CASSLGVADSYNEQFF
.	TRBJ2-7	TRBD2	TRBV6-6	TGTGCCAGCAGTTACACTGTAGCGGGAGCGGGCGAGCAGTACTTC	CASSYTVAGAGEQYF
.	TRBJ1-1	.	TRBV12-3/TRBV12-4	TGTGCCAGCAGCGTGGGAGGCACTGAAGCTTTCTTT	CASSVGGTEAFF
.	TRBJ2-3	.	TRBV6-1	TGTGCCAGCAGTGAATTACACCCCACAGATACGCAGTATTTT	CASSELHPTDTQYF
.	TRBJ2-2	TRBD2	TRBV7-3	TGTGCCAGCAGCTTAACGGGGGTGTGGACGGGAGGTCACACCGGGGAGCTGTTTTTT	CASSLTGVWTGGHTGELFF
.	TRBJ1-5	.	TRBV3-1/TRBV3-2	TGTGCCAGCAGCCAAGGGCAGGGCGGAAAGCCCCAGCATTTT	CASSQGQGGKPQHF
.	TRBJ1-6	TRBD1	TRBV6-5	TGTGCCAGCAGCTCAAGACAGGGACCTAATTCACCCCTCCACTTT	CASSSRQGPNSPLHF
.	TRBJ2-5	TRBD2	TRBV11-2	TGTGCCAGCAGAGTAGCGGGAGAAGAGACCCAGTACTTC	CASRVAGEETQYF
.	TRBJ2-2	TRBD2	TRBV2	TGTGCCAGCAGTGCCCCCGGACGACTAGCGGGAGGGGTCAACGGGGAGCTGTTTTTT	CASSAPGRLAGGVNGELFF
.	TRBJ1-1	.	TRBV19	TGTGCCAGTAGTTTCCACAGGATGAACACTGAAGCTTTCTTT	CASSFHRMNTEAFF
few	TRBJ1-6	TRBD1	TRBV7-9	TGTGCCAGCAGCACCCCTCGACAGGGCTATAATTCACCCCTCCACTTT	CASSTPRQGYNSPLHF
.	TRBJ2-5	.	TRBV9	TGTGCCAGCAGCCCAAGTAGGGGGGGCCTAGAGACCCAGTACTTC	CASSPSRGGLETQYF
.	TRBJ2-5	TRBD2	TRBV2	TGTGCCAGCAGTGAAGCTATCGGGGGAGGGGAGACCCAGTACTTC	CASSEAIGGGETQYF
.	TRBJ2-7	.	TRBV7-2	TGTGCCAGCAGCTTGGACAGTCACGAGCAGTACTTC	CASSLDSHEQYF
.	TRBJ2-2	TRBD1	TRBV28	TGTGCCAGCAGTCCCCTGGGACAGGGGAACACCGGGGAGCTGTTTTTT	CASSPLGQGNTGELFF
.	TRBJ2-1	.	TRBV5-1	TGCGCCAGCAGCCACCCGGGACTCCACAATGAGCAGTTCTTC	CASSHPGLHNEQFF
.	TRBJ2-7	TRBD2	TRBV5-1	TGCGCCAGCAGCTTGGTGGGACTAGCGGGAGTCGACGAGCAGTACTTC	CASSLVGLAGVDEQYF